This T cell receptor (beta chain) was sequenced for a study of blood T cell repertoires in COVID-19. Study-wide background: Italy, Spain and the United States were the sources of the convalescent and acute COVID-19 samples.

The CDR3 has 12 amino acids. V shed 4 bases, J shed 12 bases, and the junction held 5 bases outside the gene matches. The germline V gene has CDR1 SGHAT and CDR2 FQNNGV. Study processing details: Nucleated cell counts were estimated from reference gene primer amplification. TCRdb's table, derived via immunoSEQ multiplex PCR, lists solely in-frame clones and lacks some. The V and J calls and the clone size are those of that table, but D and trimming were determined from the DNA. The sample records 110,000 to 150,000 clones, about 85% being singletons. Only a few counts were recorded for this clone. The sequenced material came from peripheral blood. The chain joins TRBV11-2 to TRBJ2-1; TRBD2 matches at 8 bases. This sequence was found in a human donor in a cohort sampled during active COVID-19. The CDR3 loop is CASSSPRGGQFF. In nucleotides, the CDR3 is TGTGCCAGCAGCTCCCCTCGGGGGGGGCAGTTCTTC.